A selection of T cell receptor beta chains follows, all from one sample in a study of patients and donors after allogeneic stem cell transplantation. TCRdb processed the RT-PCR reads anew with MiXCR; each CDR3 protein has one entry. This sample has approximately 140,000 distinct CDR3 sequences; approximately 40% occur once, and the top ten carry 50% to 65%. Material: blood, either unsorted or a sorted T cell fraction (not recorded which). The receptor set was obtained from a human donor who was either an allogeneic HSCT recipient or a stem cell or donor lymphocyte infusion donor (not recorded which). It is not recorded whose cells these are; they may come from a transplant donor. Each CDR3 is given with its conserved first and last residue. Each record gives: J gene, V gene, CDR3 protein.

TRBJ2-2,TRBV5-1,CASSLAGLAGTAGELFF
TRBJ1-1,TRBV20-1,CTARGRVNTEAFF
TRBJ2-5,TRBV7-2,CASSLRLVGETQYF
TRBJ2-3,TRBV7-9,CASRHLGSGWGDTQYF
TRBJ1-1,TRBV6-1,CASSLGTGPLNTEAFF
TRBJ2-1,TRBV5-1,CASSLPPFSGGRSYNEQFF
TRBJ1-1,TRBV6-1,CASSEEEGYMGTINTEAFF
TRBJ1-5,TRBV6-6,CASSYPGTPRSNQPQHF
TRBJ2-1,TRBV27,CASSLSLPTGGLYNEQFF
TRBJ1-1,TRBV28,CASSEPMTRNTKAFF
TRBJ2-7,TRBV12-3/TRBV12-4,CASSPAEFYEQYF
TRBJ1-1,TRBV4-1,CASSQDLDNMNTEAFF
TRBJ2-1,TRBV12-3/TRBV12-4,CASRPGLEIDYNEQFF
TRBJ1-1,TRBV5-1,CASSLGPGYTRRTEAFF
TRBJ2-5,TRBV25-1,CASSEPLLIEETQYF
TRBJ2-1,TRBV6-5,CASRQYRGRRNEQFF
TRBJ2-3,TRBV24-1,CATGGTGGVTDTQYF
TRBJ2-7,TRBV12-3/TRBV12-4,CASSPSTGTSDLEQYF
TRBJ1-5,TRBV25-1,CASRGQGSNQPQHF
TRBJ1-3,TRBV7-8,CASSWDSDNSGNTIYF
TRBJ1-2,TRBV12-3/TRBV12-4,CASSATRTDGYTF
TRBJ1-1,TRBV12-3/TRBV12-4,CASATGGLNTEAFF
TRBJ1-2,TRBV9,CASSAGQGGKGYTF
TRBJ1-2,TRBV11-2,CASSFSDSNYGYTF
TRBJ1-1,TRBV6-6,CASTAGQGEAFF
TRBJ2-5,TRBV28,CASSDTLGGQETQYF
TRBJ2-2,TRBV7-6,CASSLEVSQGGTGELFF
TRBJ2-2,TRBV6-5,CASSYSKGELFF
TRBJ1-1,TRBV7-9,CASSLGPGRTEAFF
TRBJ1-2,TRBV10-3,CAISETGGGYTF
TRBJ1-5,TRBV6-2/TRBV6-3,CASRFGHHSNQPQHF
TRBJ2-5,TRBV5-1,CASSPQGLERETQYF
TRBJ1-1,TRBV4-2,CASSPGTGHRGTEAFF
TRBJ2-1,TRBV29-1,CSVLVNEQFF
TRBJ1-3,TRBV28,CASSLFEGRPGNTIYF
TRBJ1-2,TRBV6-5,CASSKTGVLNYGYTF
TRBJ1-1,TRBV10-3,CAISPGTEAFF
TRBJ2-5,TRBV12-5,CASGFGVRETQYF
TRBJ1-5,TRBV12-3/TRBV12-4,CASSLQGNNQPQHF
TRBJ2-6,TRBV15,CATSTRAGTVSSGANVLTF
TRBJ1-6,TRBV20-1,CSARAGAGNSPLHF
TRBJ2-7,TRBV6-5,CASSYSPGVTYEQYF
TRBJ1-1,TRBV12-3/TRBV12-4,CASSLRQGQGTEAFF
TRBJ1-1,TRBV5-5,CASSSPRANTEAFF
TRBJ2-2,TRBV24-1,CATSDLAPSGANTGELFF
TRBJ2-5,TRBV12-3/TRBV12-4,CASSLNVGETQYF
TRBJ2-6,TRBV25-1,CASSERGPQGVLTF
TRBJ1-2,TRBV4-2,CASSGGANYGYTF
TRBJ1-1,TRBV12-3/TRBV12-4,CASTQDRLTEAFF